Below, 28 T cell receptor beta chains from the same sample are listed, as sequenced in a study of blood T cell repertoires in COVID-19. This table comes from immunoSEQ multiplex PCR, and its TCRdb copy is limited to in-frame clones, with some not included. The sample contains 200,000 to 250,000 clones, less than 85% of which appear only once. The sample comprised peripheral blood. The receptors originated from a woman between 65 and 79 years old with acute or convalescent COVID-19.

The chain is built from TRBV18 and TRBJ1-2, with 9 bases that match TRBD1. Germline V gene sequence: CDR1 KGHSH, CDR2 LQKENI. The CDR3 covers 16 residues. Trimming took 5 bases from V and 4 from J; bases not matched to a gene: 11. The CDR3 region is CASSAATGGAGYGYTF. In nucleotides, the CDR3 is TGTGCCAGCTCAGCAGCGACAGGGGGTGCGGGCTATGGCTACACCTTC.

This clone was counted a single time. The gene calls are TRBV10-3 and TRBJ2-2, with TRBD1 identical over 8 bases. V shed 9 bases and J 2 bases; nucleotides not matched to a gene: 8. This CDR3 has 15 amino acids. Germline V CDR1 and CDR2: ENHRY, SYGVKD. CDR3 in DNA: TGTGCCATGAATTCGGGACAGGAAAACACCGGGGAGCTGTTTTTT. Translated: CAMNSGQENTGELFF.

This clone was observed a few times. The rearrangement joins TRBV5-1 to TRBJ2-1, with TRBD2 identical over 11 bases. The J segment lost 5 bases and the V segment lost 2 bases, leaving 3 bases of the junction unmatched. Germline loops: CDR1 SGHRS, CDR2 YFSETQ. CDR3 length: 15 amino acids. The CDR3 reads CASSLLAGANNEQFF. The CDR3 DNA is TGCGCCAGCAGCTTACTAGCGGGAGCAAACAATGAGCAGTTCTTC.

This chain connects TRBV5-5 to TRBJ2-5; TRBD2 agrees at 13 bases. The junction had 4 bases not matched to a gene; V was cut back by 4 bases and J by 1 base. This CDR3 is built from 16 residues. Germline-derived CDR1 and CDR2 are SGHKS and YYEKEE (reference sequence). CDR3 sequence reads: CASSPWTSGSQETQYF. CDR3 nucleotides: TGTGCCAGCAGCCCCTGGACTAGCGGGAGCCAAGAGACCCAGTACTTC.

This clone occurred a few times. This chain connects TRBV24-1 to TRBJ2-5; 7 nucleotides match TRBD2. V shed 3 bases and J 1 base; nucleotides not matched to a gene: 4. From germline, CDR1 is KGHDR and CDR2 SFDVKD. The CDR3 runs 15 residues. The CDR3 nucleotides read TGTGCCACCAGTGATCGGCGCGGGGGCCAAGAGACCCAGTACTTC. Encoded protein: CATSDRRGGQETQYF.

The CDR3 DNA reads TGTGCCAGCAGCCATTGGGCAGGGGATGTTCTTAGCAATCAGCCCCAGCATTTT. This gives the protein CASSHWAGDVLSNQPQHF. The chain has TRBV27 and TRBJ1-5; TRBD1 is a possible D gene (6 bases). The germline V gene encodes CDR1 MNHEY and CDR2 SMNVEV (reference sequence). CDR3 size: 18 residues. The V end lost 6 bases, the J end lost 0 bases, and 21 bases lay between the germline ends.

The CDR3 protein is CASSLGLSSGANVLTF. The CDR3 DNA sequence: TGTGCCAGCAGTTTGGGCTTAAGCTCTGGGGCCAACGTCCTGACTTTC. The chain uses TRBV2 and TRBJ2-6; D not resolved. The ends were cut back, 5 bases at V and 0 bases at J, with 11 bases in the middle. Per germline, CDR1 SNHLY and CDR2 FYNNEI. The CDR3 consists of 16 residues.

The sample holds a few counts of this clone. The V call is TRBV5-1, the J call TRBJ2-1, with 7 nucleotides matching TRBD1. V was pared by 4 bases and J by 10 bases, with 14 bases of the junction left unmatched. The CDR3 length is 15 residues. The germline V gene has CDR1 SGHRS and CDR2 YFSETQ. CDR3 DNA: TGCGCCAGCAGCCTAACCGGGACAGATAGCCCCGAGCAGTTCTTC. Translation: CASSLTGTDSPEQFF.

The chain couples TRBV3-1 (or the pseudogene TRBV3-2) to TRBJ2-1, with 7 bases lining up with TRBD2. This CDR3 is 16 amino acids long. V dropped 0 bases and J dropped 6; count of bases not matched to a gene: 8. In germline, CDR1 is LGHDT, CDR2 YNNKEL (reference sequence). This chain's CDR3 is CASSQESGGGFNEQFF. The CDR3 DNA reads TGTGCCAGCAGCCAAGAAAGTGGCGGGGGTTTCAATGAGCAGTTCTTC.

The CDR3 loop is CASSLGQSSGNTIYF. As DNA, the CDR3 is TGCGCCAGCAGCCTAGGACAGAGCTCTGGAAACACCATATATTTT. V gene TRBV5-1 combines with J gene TRBJ1-3, with D maybe TRBD1 (6 bases). Germline V gives CDR1 SGHRS, CDR2 YFSETQ. CDR3 size: 15 residues. The V gene lost 4 bases and the J gene lost 0 bases, with 11 bases spanning the gap.

Here the CDR3 reads CASSYSLTGSYEQYF. CDR3 sequence (DNA): TGTGCCAGCAGTTACTCGTTAACAGGCTCCTACGAGCAGTACTTC. The V call is TRBV6-5, the J call TRBJ2-7; D may be TRBD1 (5 bases). Looked up from germline, CDR1 is MNHEY and CDR2 is SVGAGI. The CDR3 runs to 15 residues. Trimming shortened V by 0 bases and J by 0 bases, and 9 bases separated the two germline ends.

The V gene is TRBV28, the J gene TRBJ1-1, with D tentatively TRBD1 (6 bases). This CDR3 region has 14 residues. CDR1 and CDR2 from the germline V gene are MDHEN and SYDVKM. The V and J ends lost 0 bases and 6 bases respectively, with 11 bases between them. The DNA of the CDR3 is TGTGCCAGCAGTTTATGGGGGGGGCAATCTGAAGCTTTCTTT. It encodes CASSLWGGQSEAFF.

The chain has TRBV6-6 and TRBJ1-1; 8 bases agree with TRBD1. Germline assignment: CDR1 MNHNY and CDR2 SVGAGI (reference sequence). The CDR3 is made up of 15 amino acids. The V gene end was trimmed by 4 bases and the J gene end by 5 bases; junction bases not matched to a gene: 9. The CDR3 DNA sequence: TGTGCCAGCAGTTCACCAGACAGGGGTACGACTGAAGCTTTCTTT. This translates into CASSSPDRGTTEAFF.

This chain uses TRBV1 with TRBJ1-2; whether TRBD1, the table's D call, matches the DNA was not checked. TRBV1 is marked as a pseudogene. There are 14 residues in the CDR3. CDR3 amino acids: CTSSQGHLNYGYTF. The CDR3 DNA is TGCACCAGCAGCCAAGGACATCTGAACTATGGCTACACCTTC.

In its sample, this clone was seen a few times. The chain uses TRBV29-1 and TRBJ1-5; D unresolved. CDR1 and CDR2 (germline): SQVTM, ANQGSEA. This CDR3 contains 14 residues. Trimming stripped 7 bases from V and 6 bases from J, with 19 bases between. CDR3 region: CSAAVGRKTQPQHF. The DNA of the CDR3 is TGCAGCGCTGCTGTCGGCAGGAAGACTCAGCCCCAGCATTTT. The whole variable domain, filled in from reference TRBV29-1 and TRBJ1-5, reads SAVISQKPSRDICQRGTSLTIQCQVDSQVTMMFWYRQQPGQSLTLIATANQGSEATYESGFVIDKFPISRPNLTFSTLTVSNMSPEDSSIYLCSAAVGRKTQPQHFGDGTRLSIL.

V usage is TRBV18 and J usage is TRBJ2-5, with 8 bases that match TRBD1. The CDR3 extends over 18 amino acids. Germline CDR1 KGHSH, CDR2 LQKENI. The V gene end was trimmed by 1 base and the J gene end by 5 bases; junction bases not matched to a gene: 15. The CDR3 loop reads CASSPQVAGGAMLETQYF. The CDR3 bases are TGTGCCAGCTCACCACAGGTAGCAGGGGGCGCGATGTTGGAGACCCAGTACTTC.

This chain links TRBV28 with TRBJ2-6, with D hard to call. V lost 2 bases and J lost 0, with 5 bases in between. The CDR3 runs to 15 residues. Germline-derived CDR1 and CDR2 are MDHEN and SYDVKM. The chain's CDR3 is CASSLPGSGANVLTF. The CDR3 region has the DNA TGTGCCAGCAGTTTACCGGGCTCTGGGGCCAACGTCCTGACTTTC.

The CDR3 protein is CASSQRGWGTGGDSSYEQYF. CDR3 in DNA: TGTGCCAGCAGCCAGCGAGGATGGGGGACAGGGGGCGATTCCTCCTACGAGCAGTACTTC. V gene TRBV4-2 combines with J gene TRBJ2-7; 12 bases are shared with TRBD1. The CDR3 is made up of 20 amino acids. Germline assignment: CDR1 LGHNA and CDR2 YNFKEQ. Trimming cost V 3 bases and J 0 bases; bases outside gene matches: 15.

V and J are TRBV18 and TRBJ1-1; D uncertain. Trimming pared 2 bases from V and 2 bases from J, leaving 9 bases between. The germline V gene has CDR1 KGHSH and CDR2 LQKENI. CDR3 length: 14 amino acids. The CDR3 DNA reads TGTGCCAGCTCACCAACGCGGGAAAACACTGAAGCTTTCTTT. Its protein is CASSPTRENTEAFF.

The sample holds one count of this clone. The J gene is TRBJ1-1, the V gene TRBV10-1; TRBD1 might be the D (6 bases). Germline values: CDR1 WNHNN, CDR2 SYGVQD (reference sequence). Deletions cut 0 bases from V and 11 bases from J, with 25 bases between. CDR3 size: 17 residues. In nucleotides, the CDR3 is TGCGCCAGCAGTGAGTCTGCGGGCAGGGGCATTCCGCGGGGGGCTTTCTTT. It is translated as CASSESAGRGIPRGAFF.

The chain uses TRBV18 and TRBJ1-5, with 9 bases identical to TRBD1. The V gene end was trimmed by 6 bases and the J gene end by 5 bases; junction bases not matched to a gene: 5. There are 14 residues in the CDR3. The germline V gene encodes CDR1 KGHSH and CDR2 LQKENI. The CDR3 here is CASSATGGDQPQHF. The CDR3 bases are TGTGCCAGCTCGGCGACAGGGGGGGATCAGCCCCAGCATTTT.

V and J are TRBV19 and TRBJ1-1; TRBD1 aligns across 7 bases. This CDR3 region has 14 residues. The V and J ends lost 9 bases and 0 bases, in that order; junction bases with no gene match: 7. The germline gives CDR1 LNHDA, CDR2 SQIVND (reference sequence). This chain's CDR3 is CASEMGQLNTEAFF. The CDR3 DNA is TGTGCCAGCGAGATGGGACAGTTGAACACTGAAGCTTTCTTT.

As concerns this clone: Other DNA sequences in the same sample also yield this CDR3. The chain joins TRBV5-1 to TRBJ2-6; no firm D call. CDR3 length: 14 amino acids. The germline V gene has CDR1 SGHRS and CDR2 YFSETQ. The V gene lost 1 base and the J gene lost 2 bases, with 4 bases spanning the gap. The CDR3 region is CASSLTAGANVLTF. CDR3 nucleotides: TGCGCCAGCAGCTTGACAGCTGGGGCCAACGTCCTGACTTTC.

This chain uses TRBV7-2 with TRBJ1-5; 7 bases align to TRBD1. There are 15 residues in the CDR3. The germline V gene encodes CDR1 SGHTA and CDR2 FQGNSA. Losses at the gene ends were 0 bases for V and 3 bases for J; bases not matched to a gene: 2. CDR3 sequence: CASSLAQGYNQPQHF. In nucleotides, the CDR3 is TGTGCCAGCAGCTTAGCACAGGGGTACAATCAGCCCCAGCATTTT.

CDR3 loop: CASRPRREAETQYF. CDR3 DNA sequence: TGTGCCAGCAGACCCCGGCGGGAGGCAGAGACCCAGTACTTC. This chain joins TRBV27 and TRBJ2-5; 8 positions match TRBD2. This CDR3 contains 14 residues. V lost 6 bases and J lost 4; bases outside the gene matches: 7. Germline CDR1 is MNHEY and CDR2 is SMNVEV (reference sequence).

The chain joins TRBV7-2 to TRBJ2-7, with D possibly TRBD1 on 6 matching bases. The V gene's germline CDR1 is SGHTA and CDR2 FQGNSA. The CDR3 contains 15 residues. V was trimmed by 1 base and J by 1 base, leaving 11 bases between them. In DNA form, the CDR3 reads TGTGCCAGCAGCTTAGTGGGGGCAGGATCCTACGAGCAGTACTTC. Translating gives CASSLVGAGSYEQYF.

In DNA, the CDR3 is TGCGCCAGCTCCCCTGGGACAGGGACCTACGAGCAGTACTTC. Amino acids: CASSPGTGTYEQYF. The genes are TRBV5-1 and TRBJ2-7; 9 bases align to TRBD1. J lost 2 bases, V lost 7 bases, and 7 bases had no gene match. This CDR3 contains 14 residues. The germline V gene encodes CDR1 SGHRS and CDR2 YFSETQ.

The chain couples TRBV4-1 to TRBJ2-5, with 7 positions matching TRBD1. Looked up from germline, CDR1 is MGHRA and CDR2 is YSYEKL. CDR3 length equals 15 residues. V was clipped by 4 bases and J by 5 bases; unmatched bases: 10. Here the CDR3 DNA reads TGCGCCAGCAGCCGTCGACAGGGTCGGTGGGAGACCCAGTACTTC. Its translation: CASSRRQGRWETQYF.